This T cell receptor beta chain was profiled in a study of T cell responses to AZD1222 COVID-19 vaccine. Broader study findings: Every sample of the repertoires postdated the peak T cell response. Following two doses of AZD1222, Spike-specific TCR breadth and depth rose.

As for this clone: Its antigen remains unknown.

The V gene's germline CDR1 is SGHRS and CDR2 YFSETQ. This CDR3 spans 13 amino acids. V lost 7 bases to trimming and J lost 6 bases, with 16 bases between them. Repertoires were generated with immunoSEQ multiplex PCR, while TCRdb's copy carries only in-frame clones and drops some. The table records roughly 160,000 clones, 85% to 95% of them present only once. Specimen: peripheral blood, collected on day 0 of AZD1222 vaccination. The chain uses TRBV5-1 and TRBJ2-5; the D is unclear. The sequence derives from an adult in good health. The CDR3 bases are TGCGCCAGCTCTCAAAGCCCTAGGCAGACCCAGTACTTC. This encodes CASSQSPRQTQYF. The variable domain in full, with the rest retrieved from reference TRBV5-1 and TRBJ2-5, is KAGVTQTPRYLIKTRGQQVTLSCSPISGHRSVSWYQQTPGQGLQFLFEYFSETQRNKGNFPGRFSGRQFSNSRSEMNVSTLELGDSALYLCASSQSPRQTQYFGPGTRLLVL.